The 23 T cell receptor beta chains below were found in one sample sequenced in a study of identical twins. Via MiXCR, TCRdb re-called the 5' RACE reads, giving one row per CDR3 protein. Of about 330,000 distinct CDR3 sequences in the sample, approximately 13% were seen once. The same data also contributed to another study, on yellow fever vaccine responses in identical twins.

The sequenced sample consisted of CD8+ T cells sorted from blood. The receptors originated from a young woman in good health.

This clonotype occurred a few times. The chain has TRBV15 and TRBJ1-5; D unclear. The germline gives CDR1 LNHNV, CDR2 YYDKDF (reference sequence). This CDR3 comprises 15 residues. Trimming stripped 4 bases from V and 5 bases from J, with 15 bases between. The CDR3 region is CATSTSQIGDQPQHF. The CDR3 nucleotides are TGTGCCACCAGCACCTCACAGATCGGGGATCAGCCCCAGCATTTT.

In this sample, this clonotype turned up a few times. The gene calls are TRBV20-1 and TRBJ2-3; 9 nucleotides agree with TRBD2. Per germline, CDR1 DFQATT and CDR2 SNEGSKA (reference sequence). This CDR3 spans 18 amino acids. Germline trimming cut 3 bases from V and 4 bases from J; bases unmatched to any gene: 17. CDR3 sequence reads: CSASEYLGGGGAADTQYF. The CDR3, as DNA: TGCAGTGCTAGCGAGTACCTTGGTGGCGGGGGGGCCGCAGATACGCAGTATTTT.

This clonotype was found a few times. The V gene is TRBV28, the J gene TRBJ2-1; D possibly corresponds to TRBD2 (5 bases). The CDR3 sequence is 16 residues long. V shed 9 bases and J shed 0 bases, with 18 bases lying between them. Germline-derived CDR1 and CDR2 are MDHEN and SYDVKM. The CDR3 spells CASELSGSRSYNEQFF. CDR3 nucleotides: TGTGCCAGTGAACTTTCGGGGTCACGCTCCTACAATGAGCAGTTCTTC.

At least ten counts were recorded for this clonotype. V and J are TRBV14 and TRBJ2-2, with TRBD1 matching 7 bases. The germline CDR1 and CDR2 sequences are SGHDN and FVKESK. Germline trimming cut 1 base from V and 2 bases from J; bases unmatched to any gene: 4. The CDR3 runs to 16 residues. The CDR3 bases are TGTGCCAGCAGCCAAGGGGGGACAGCCAACACCGGGGAGCTGTTTTTT. It specifies CASSQGGTANTGELFF.

This clonotype was found a few times. This chain links TRBV5-1 with TRBJ2-3, with TRBD2 matching 8 bases. Germline CDR1 is SGHRS and CDR2 is YFSETQ. The V and J ends lost 4 bases and 1 base, in that order; junction bases with no gene match: 11. The CDR3 is made up of 17 amino acids. The CDR3 reads CASSGGRGAIGTDTQYF. As DNA, the CDR3 is TGCGCCAGCAGCGGCGGGCGGGGGGCGATCGGCACAGATACGCAGTATTTT.

This clonotype has just a few counts. This chain connects TRBV28 to TRBJ2-1; D unclear. Germline V lookup: CDR1 MDHEN, CDR2 SYDVKM. V lost 3 bases to trimming and J lost 9 bases, with 9 bases between them. CDR3 length: 12 residues. CDR3 region: CASSLGVTEQFF. The CDR3 region has the DNA TGTGCCAGCAGTTTGGGTGTGACTGAGCAGTTCTTC.

This clonotype has a count of ten or more. This chain connects TRBV5-6 to TRBJ1-1; D remains ambiguous. From germline, CDR1 is SGHDT and CDR2 YYEEEE. The CDR3 length is 11 residues. The V and J ends lost 0 bases and 7 bases respectively, with 4 bases between them. This CDR3 is CASSLEGEAFF. The CDR3 nucleotides are TGTGCCAGCAGCTTGGAAGGTGAAGCTTTCTTT.

The chain uses TRBV25-1 and TRBJ2-5; D unclear. Germline V CDR1 and CDR2: MGHDK, SYGVNS. Trimming took off 3 bases at V and 1 base at J, with 9 bases between the two ends. The CDR3 contains 14 residues. The CDR3 DNA follows: TGTGCCAGCAGTGATATGGGGTTCCAAGAGACCCAGTACTTC. Its translation: CASSDMGFQETQYF.

This clonotype has at least ten counts. J is TRBJ2-7 and V is TRBV29-1; possibly TRBD2 for D (5 bases). The ends were cut back, 4 bases at V and 0 bases at J, with 10 bases in the middle. CDR3 length: 13 amino acids. Germline V gives CDR1 SQVTM, CDR2 ANQGSEA. This CDR3 reads CSVGSDYSYEQYF. The CDR3 region has the DNA TGCAGCGTTGGAAGCGACTACTCCTACGAGCAGTACTTC.

The CDR3 DNA reads as TGTGCCAGCAGTTCCCGGCGGGGTGGCACAGATACGCAGTATTTT. Translation: CASSSRRGGTDTQYF. The chain employs TRBV2 and TRBJ2-3; D is possibly TRBD2 (6 bases). Germline V gene lookup returns CDR1 SNHLY and CDR2 FYNNEI. Trimming stripped 5 bases from V and 1 base from J, with 13 bases between. The CDR3 is made up of 15 amino acids.

This rearrangement joins TRBV20-1 to TRBJ2-1; TRBD2 aligns across 10 bases. Trimming took 5 bases from V and 4 from J; bases not matched to a gene: 11. Per germline, CDR1 DFQATT and CDR2 SNEGSKA (reference sequence). This CDR3 is 16 amino acids long. In DNA form, the CDR3 reads TGCAGTGCTCGACGGCCACGAGCGGGAGGGTACAATGAGCAGTTCTTC. It translates to CSARRPRAGGYNEQFF.

V and J are TRBV10-3 and TRBJ2-5, with D possibly TRBD1 on 5 matching bases. CDR1 and CDR2 (germline): ENHRY, SYGVKD. V shed 6 bases and J shed 1 base, with 9 bases lying between them. The CDR3 runs 13 residues. CDR3 coding DNA: TGTGCCATCAGAGGGCAGGGCCAAGAGACCCAGTACTTC. This sequence encodes CAIRGQGQETQYF.

The chain links TRBV5-1 to TRBJ1-2; D call uncertain. V was cut by 0 bases and J by 6 bases, with 18 bases left in between. Germline V lookup: CDR1 SGHRS, CDR2 YFSETQ. CDR3 size: 16 residues. The CDR3 protein is CASSLETPLNLHGYTF. DNA of the CDR3: TGCGCCAGCAGCTTGGAAACACCCCTTAACCTTCATGGCTACACCTTC.

This clonotype was observed a few times. The chain links TRBV28 to TRBJ1-2; D remains unclear. CDR1 is MDHEN and CDR2 is SYDVKM in the germline V gene. The CDR3 runs 18 residues. V shed 6 bases and J shed 4 bases, with 27 bases lying between them. Here the CDR3 reads CASSRPRRAGSTSYGYTF. As DNA, the CDR3 is TGTGCCAGCAGCCGGCCCCGGAGGGCAGGTTCGACTTCCTATGGCTACACCTTC.

This clonotype was detected many times. The chain has TRBV29-1 and TRBJ1-2, with D possibly being TRBD1 (5 bases). Trimming shortened V by 4 bases and J by 2 bases, and 5 bases separated the two germline ends. This CDR3 has 11 amino acids. Germline lookup yields CDR1 SQVTM and CDR2 ANQGSEA. The CDR3 region is CSVAGNYGYTF. The DNA for the CDR3 is TGCAGCGTTGCAGGGAACTATGGCTACACCTTC.

The chain recombines TRBV6-1 with TRBJ2-7, with TRBD1 identical over 10 bases. Germline lookup yields CDR1 MNHNS and CDR2 SASEGT. The CDR3 loop spans 15 amino acids. Germline trimming cut 6 bases from V and 3 bases from J; bases unmatched to any gene: 8. The CDR3 loop is CASSAGTGAYYEQYF. Here the CDR3 DNA reads TGTGCCAGCAGCGCCGGGACAGGGGCCTACTACGAGCAGTACTTC.

This clonotype came up many times. The V call is TRBV12-3 or TRBV12-4, the J call TRBJ2-1, with D possibly TRBD2 on 5 matching bases. V was cut by 3 bases and J by 8 bases, with 17 bases left in between. The CDR3 is 15 residues long. For the CDR3, the DNA is TGTGCCAGCAGTTTGCAGCGGTCGGGTTTGCATGAGCAGTTCTTC. Its protein is CASSLQRSGLHEQFF.

This clonotype was counted a few times. At one of its ends the junction is not consistent with the germline gene, which may arise from a read error. The chain is built from TRBV5-8 and TRBJ2-1; 11 bases are a match to TRBD2. Per germline, CDR1 SGHTS and CDR2 YDEGEE. This CDR3 is built from 11 residues. The CDR3 reads CGLAGYNEQFF. CDR3 sequence (DNA): TGCGGACTAGCGGGTTACAATGAGCAGTTCTTC.

The genes are TRBV7-6 and TRBJ2-3; D might be TRBD1 or TRBD2, each matching 6 bases. Trimming cost V 5 bases and J 2 bases, with 14 bases left between them. The CDR3 length is 15 residues. The germline CDR1 and CDR2 sequences are SGHVS and FNYEAQ. CDR3 in amino acids: CASSPGGGTTDTQYF. CDR3 DNA: TGTGCCAGCAGCCCCGGAGGGGGAACCACAGATACGCAGTATTTT.

This clonotype appeared many times. V is TRBV4-1 and J is TRBJ1-1; D is ambiguous. V was cut by 0 bases and J by 0 bases, with 17 bases left in between. CDR1 and CDR2 from the germline V gene are MGHRA and YSYEKL. This CDR3 comprises 18 residues. The CDR3 coding sequence is TGCGCCAGCAGCCAAGATGGTCCCGGACCGGGAGTGAACACTGAAGCTTTCTTT. Amino acids: CASSQDGPGPGVNTEAFF.

The V call is TRBV5-1, the J call TRBJ2-1, with D possibly being TRBD2 (6 bases). This CDR3 contains 17 residues. Germline V gives CDR1 SGHRS, CDR2 YFSETQ. The V end was cut by 0 bases, the J end by 2 bases, with 15 bases between. The CDR3 region is CASSLAGLARTYNEQFF. In nucleotides, the CDR3 is TGCGCCAGCAGCTTGGCCGGGCTAGCGAGGACCTACAATGAGCAGTTCTTC. Full variable domain (missing parts from reference TRBV5-1 and TRBJ2-1): KAGVTQTPRYLIKTRGQQVTLSCSPISGHRSVSWYQQTPGQGLQFLFEYFSETQRNKGNFPGRFSGRQFSNSRSEMNVSTLELGDSALYLCASSLAGLARTYNEQFFGPGTRLTVL.

This rearrangement joins TRBV4-1 to TRBJ2-7; no definite D call. The CDR3 covers 15 residues. Trimming cost V 0 bases and J 0 bases, with 9 bases left between them. Germline CDR1 is MGHRA and CDR2 is YSYEKL. DNA of the CDR3: TGCGCCAGCAGCCAAGAACCCTCTCTCTCCTACGAGCAGTACTTC. This translates into CASSQEPSLSYEQYF.

The chain has TRBV5-1 and TRBJ2-2; 9 nucleotides match TRBD1. Germline V lookup: CDR1 SGHRS, CDR2 YFSETQ. Trimming at V came to 2 bases and at J to 3 bases, leaving 2 bases not matched to a gene. This CDR3 region has 15 residues. CDR3 residues: CASSFRDRDTGELFF. CDR3 sequence (DNA): TGCGCCAGCAGCTTCCGGGACAGGGACACCGGGGAGCTGTTTTTT.